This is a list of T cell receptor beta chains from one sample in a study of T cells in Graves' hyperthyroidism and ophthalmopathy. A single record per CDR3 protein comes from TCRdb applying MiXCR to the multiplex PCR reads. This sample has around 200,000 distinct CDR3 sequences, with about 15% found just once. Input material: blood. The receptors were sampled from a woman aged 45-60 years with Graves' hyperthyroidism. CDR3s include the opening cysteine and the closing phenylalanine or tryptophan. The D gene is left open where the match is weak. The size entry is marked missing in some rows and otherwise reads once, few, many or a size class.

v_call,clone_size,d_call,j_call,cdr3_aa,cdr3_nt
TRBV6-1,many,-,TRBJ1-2,CASSAQGGLGAYGYTF,TGTGCCAGCAGTGCCCAGGGAGGGTTGGGGGCCTATGGCTACACCTTC
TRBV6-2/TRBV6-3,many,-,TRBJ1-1,CASKRGNTEAFF,TGTGCCAGTAAAAGGGGGAACACTGAAGCTTTCTTT
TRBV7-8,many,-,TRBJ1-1,CASSLRRVLSMNTEAFF,TGTGCCAGCAGCTTAAGGCGGGTCCTCAGCATGAACACTGAAGCTTTCTTT
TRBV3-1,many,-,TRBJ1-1,CASSQAGSIVAFF,TGTGCCAGCAGCCAAGCCGGATCCATCGTGGCTTTCTTT
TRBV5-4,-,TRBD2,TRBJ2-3,CASSLSGLAGGRTDTQYF,TGTGCCAGCAGCTTGTCGGGACTAGCGGGGGGGCGAACAGATACGCAGTATTTT
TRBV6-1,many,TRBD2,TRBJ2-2,CASSRLAGGPNTGELFF,TGTGCCAGCAGCAGACTAGCGGGGGGGCCTAACACCGGGGAGCTGTTTTTT
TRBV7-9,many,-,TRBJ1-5,CASSLGGINQPQHF,TGTGCCAGCAGCTTAGGGGGCATCAATCAGCCCCAGCATTTT
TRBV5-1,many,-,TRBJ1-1,CASSYAQGEAFF,TGCGCCAGCAGCTACGCCCAGGGCGAAGCTTTCTTT
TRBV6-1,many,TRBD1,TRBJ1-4,CASSASRDRIRGEKLFF,TGTGCCAGCAGTGCGTCCCGGGACAGGATTCGGGGTGAAAAACTGTTTTTT
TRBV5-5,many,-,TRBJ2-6,CASSLVVGVGANVLTF,TGTGCCAGCAGCTTGGTGGTAGGGGTCGGGGCCAACGTCCTGACTTTC
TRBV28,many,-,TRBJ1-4,CASSLDRPIATNEKLFF,TGTGCCAGCAGTTTGGACAGACCGATTGCAACTAATGAAAAACTGTTTTTT
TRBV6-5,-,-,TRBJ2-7,CASSYSDNDYEQYF,TGTGCCAGCAGTTACTCGGACAATGACTACGAGCAGTACTTC
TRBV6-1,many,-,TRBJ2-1,CASRRPYNEQFF,TGTGCCAGCAGGCGACCGTACAATGAGCAGTTCTTC
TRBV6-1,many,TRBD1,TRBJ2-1,CASSYQRTGSNEQFF,TGTGCCAGCAGTTACCAACGGACAGGGAGCAATGAGCAGTTCTTC
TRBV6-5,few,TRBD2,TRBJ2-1,CASSYGRDMGSEQFF,TGTGCCAGCAGTTACGGGAGGGATATGGGGTCTGAGCAGTTCTTC
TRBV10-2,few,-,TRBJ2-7,CASRGPGTQSYEQYF,TGCGCCAGCAGAGGCCCGGGGACGCAGTCCTACGAGCAGTACTTC
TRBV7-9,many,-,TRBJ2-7,CASSLEAAYEQYF,TGTGCCAGCAGCTTAGAGGCAGCCTACGAGCAGTACTTC
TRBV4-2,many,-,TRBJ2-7,CASSTHKEQYF,TGTGCCAGCAGCACCCACAAGGAGCAGTACTTC
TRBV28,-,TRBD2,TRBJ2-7,CASSTQHPGTSGPYEQYF,TGTGCCAGCAGTACCCAGCATCCCGGGACTAGCGGTCCCTACGAGCAGTACTTC
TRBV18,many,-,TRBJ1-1,CASSPGGKVAFF,TGTGCCAGCTCACCAGGGGGTAAGGTAGCTTTCTTT
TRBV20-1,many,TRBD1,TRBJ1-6,CSARGLGQYNSPLHF,TGCAGTGCTAGAGGGTTGGGACAGTATAATTCACCCCTCCACTTT
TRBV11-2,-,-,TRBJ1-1,CASQANTEAFF,TGTGCCTCTCAGGCGAACACTGAAGCTTTCTTT
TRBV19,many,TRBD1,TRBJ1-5,CASSIVGQAGNQPQHF,TGTGCCAGTAGTATAGTCGGACAGGCTGGCAATCAGCCCCAGCATTTT
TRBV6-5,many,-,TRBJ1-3,CASSYGSWRAHSGNTIYF,TGTGCCAGCAGTTACGGAAGTTGGAGGGCCCACTCTGGAAACACCATATATTTT
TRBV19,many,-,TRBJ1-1,CASSDSNSLEAFF,TGTGCCAGTAGCGACTCTAACAGTCTCGAAGCTTTCTTT
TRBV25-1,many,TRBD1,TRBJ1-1,CASSETGGIHTEAFF,TGTGCCAGCAGTGAAACAGGGGGTATCCACACTGAAGCTTTCTTT
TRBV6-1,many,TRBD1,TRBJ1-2,CASSARGQGSYGYTF,TGTGCCAGCAGTGCGCGAGGACAGGGCTCCTATGGCTACACCTTC